The 22 T cell receptor beta chains below were found in one sample sequenced in a study of CD8+ T cells in alopecia areata. RNA, once extracted, was reverse transcribed into cDNA for use as the sequencing template. TCRdb's table, derived via immunoSEQ multiplex PCR, lists solely in-frame clones and lacks some. This sample carries about 110,000 clones, under 65% of them seen once, and the ten largest clones take roughly 25%. Sequencing was performed on NKG2D-low CD8+ T cells sorted from blood. All receptors derive from a human donor with alopecia areata.

The chain recombines TRBV28 with TRBJ2-1; D remains ambiguous. V was clipped by 3 bases and J by 12 bases, with 9 bases between them. The CDR3 is made up of 11 amino acids. CDR1 is MDHEN and CDR2 is SYDVKM in the germline V gene. CDR3 nucleotide sequence: TGTGCCAGCAGTTTGGGGATCTCGCAGTTCTTC. This encodes CASSLGISQFF.

The chain recombines TRBV13 with TRBJ2-1; TRBD1 or TRBD2 may be the D gene (5 bases each). The CDR3 covers 12 residues. CDR1 is PRHDT and CDR2 is FYEKMQ in the germline V gene (reference sequence). V lost 5 bases and J lost 8, with 10 bases in between. The DNA for the CDR3 is TGTGCCAGCAGCCCGGGACGGGATGAGCAGTTCTTC. Translated: CASSPGRDEQFF.

J is TRBJ1-1 and V is TRBV29-1; TRBD1 agrees at 9 bases. Germline V gene data show CDR1 as SQVTM and CDR2 as ANQGSEA. V shed 3 bases, J shed 10 bases, and the junction held 9 bases outside the gene matches. CDR3 length: 13 residues. The CDR3 DNA reads TGCAGCGTTGACGATAACAGGGGGCGTGGAGCTTTCTTT. Translating it yields CSVDDNRGRGAFF.

The chain couples TRBV27 to TRBJ2-1, with 8 bases fitting TRBD1. The CDR3 consists of 15 residues. Trimming at V came to 9 bases and at J to 4 bases, leaving 11 bases not matched to a gene. Germline CDR1 is MNHEY and CDR2 is SMNVEV (reference sequence). The CDR3 nucleotides are TGTGCCAGTTCGATCCGGGACAGGCCGTACAATGAGCAGTTCTTC. Its translation: CASSIRDRPYNEQFF.

The chain has TRBV9 and TRBJ2-3, with D maybe TRBD2 (6 bases). The CDR3 totals 16 residues. V lost 3 bases, J lost 2 bases, and 16 bases lay in between. Germline CDR1 reads SGDLS; CDR2 reads YYNGEE. CDR3 nucleotides: TGTGCCAGCAGCGGCTCCTTTAGCGGCCCCACAGATACGCAGTATTTT. Translation gives CASSGSFSGPTDTQYF.

The rearrangement joins TRBV27 to TRBJ2-4; a weak D match, TRBD2 (6 bases). This CDR3 spans 17 amino acids. Germline V gene sequence: CDR1 MNHEY, CDR2 SMNVEV (reference sequence). V lost 3 bases and J 2 bases, leaving 17 bases between the germline ends. The CDR3 loop is CASSFPRGGESKNIQYF. The CDR3 nucleotides read TGTGCCAGCAGTTTTCCTCGGGGCGGGGAGTCCAAAAACATTCAGTACTTC.

The V gene is TRBV29-1, the J gene TRBJ1-1, with no clear D. CDR3 size: 10 residues. The germline gives CDR1 SQVTM, CDR2 ANQGSEA. V was clipped by 2 bases and J by 11 bases, with 9 bases between them. CDR3 DNA sequence: TGCAGCGTTGAACAGCATGGGGCTTTCTTT. Its protein product is CSVEQHGAFF. Based on the CDR3 plus reference TRBV29-1 and TRBJ1-1, the full variable domain is SAVISQKPSRDICQRGTSLTIQCQVDSQVTMMFWYRQQPGQSLTLIATANQGSEATYESGFVIDKFPISRPNLTFSTLTVSNMSPEDSSIYLCSVEQHGAFFGQGTRLTVV.

The V and J genes are TRBV6-1 and TRBJ2-1; D is possibly TRBD2 (5 bases). Deletions cut 8 bases from V and 6 bases from J, with 20 bases between. Germline CDR1 MNHNS, CDR2 SASEGT. The CDR3 runs 15 residues. This chain's CDR3 is CASAVSGGTSNEQFF. The CDR3 coding sequence is TGTGCCAGCGCCGTTTCGGGCGGTACTAGCAATGAGCAGTTCTTC.

The gene calls are TRBV20-1 and TRBJ1-1; the D is unclear. Trimming shortened V by 0 bases and J by 11 bases, and 10 bases separated the two germline ends. The CDR3 runs 11 residues. Germline V CDR1 and CDR2: DFQATT, SNEGSKA (reference sequence). The CDR3 sequence is CSAREGAMAFF. In DNA form, the CDR3 reads TGCAGTGCTAGAGAAGGAGCTATGGCTTTCTTT.

Points on this clone: A read error is the likely source, as a far larger clone sits one nucleotide away. This CDR3 is also generated by other DNA sequences in the sample. The genes are TRBV7-2 and TRBJ2-1; the match to TRBD2 covers 13 bases. The CDR3 runs to 15 residues. Germline lookup yields CDR1 SGHTA and CDR2 FQGNSA. J was trimmed by 4 bases and V by 5 bases; bases with no gene match: 2. In DNA, the CDR3 is TGTGCCAGCAGCCTGGGACTAGCGGGATACAATGAGCAGTTCTTC. This translates into CASSLGLAGYNEQFF.

The V call is TRBV9, the J call TRBJ2-3; the match to TRBD2 covers 9 bases. Germline CDR1 reads SGDLS; CDR2 reads YYNGEE. J gave up 2 bases and V 4 bases, and 5 bases lay outside the gene matches. The CDR3 runs to 15 residues. The CDR3 loop reads CASSSSGTPTDTQYF. The DNA of the CDR3 is TGTGCCAGCAGCTCTAGCGGGACCCCCACAGATACGCAGTATTTT.

The V call is TRBV15, the J call TRBJ2-3; 8 bases fit TRBD1. V was pared by 4 bases and J by 6 bases, with 6 bases of the junction left unmatched. The CDR3 spans 14 residues. Germline CDR1 reads LNHNV; CDR2 reads YYDKDF (reference sequence). The CDR3 DNA reads as TGTGCCACCAGCAATAGACAGGGGTTGGATACGCAGTATTTT. It translates to CATSNRQGLDTQYF. Full variable domain (rest looked up from reference TRBV15 and TRBJ2-3): DAMVIQNPRYQVTQFGKPVTLSCSQTLNHNVMYWYQQKSSQAPKLLFHYYDKDFNNEADTPDNFQSRRPNTSFCFLDIRSPGLGDTAMYLCATSNRQGLDTQYFGPGTRLTVL.

The genes are TRBV4-2 and TRBJ2-3; 9 nucleotides line up with TRBD1. V gave up 5 bases and J gave up 0 bases; unmatched junction bases: 9. CDR1 and CDR2 from the germline V gene are LGHNA and YNFKEQ. This CDR3 contains 17 residues. The CDR3 DNA reads as TGTGCCAGCAGCGCGACCCTGGGACAGGGTAGCACAGATACGCAGTATTTT. Translated: CASSATLGQGSTDTQYF.

This clone occurred once. The chain links TRBV7-8 to TRBJ2-1; TRBD2 is a possible D gene (5 bases). Per germline, CDR1 SGHVS and CDR2 FQNEAQ. Trimming took 3 bases from V and 6 from J, leaving 6 bases between them. This CDR3 spans 12 amino acids. For the CDR3, the DNA is TGTGCCAGCAGCTTCAGCGGCAATGAGCAGTTCTTC. Translating gives CASSFSGNEQFF.

The rearrangement uses TRBV6-1 and TRBJ2-7; 11 nucleotides match TRBD2. Germline V CDR1 and CDR2: MNHNS, SASEGT. J lost 6 bases, V lost 6 bases, and 7 bases had no gene match. The CDR3 runs 14 residues. CDR3 bases: TGTGCCAGCAGCCCACTAGCGGGAGTCCTCGAGCAGTACTTC. Protein product: CASSPLAGVLEQYF.

The chain recombines TRBV27 with TRBJ1-1; D is unresolved. The V gene lost 5 bases and the J gene lost 5 bases, with 12 bases spanning the gap. The CDR3 has 13 amino acids. Germline CDR1 and CDR2: MNHEY and SMNVEV (reference sequence). CDR3 bases: TGTGCCAGCAGTCCTCCCCTGAGGACTGAAGCTTTCTTT. It translates to CASSPPLRTEAFF.

This clone occurred a few times. This chain joins TRBV29-1 and TRBJ2-3; 12 bases agree with TRBD2. This CDR3 has 18 amino acids. V trimming: 1 base; J trimming: 0 bases; junction bases outside the gene matches: 8. Looked up from germline, CDR1 is SQVTM and CDR2 is ANQGSEA. CDR3 residues: CSVEATSGSDSSTDTQYF. In DNA, the CDR3 is TGCAGCGTTGAAGCGACTAGCGGGAGTGACAGTAGCACAGATACGCAGTATTTT.

This clone was seen more than once but under ten times. The V and J genes are TRBV4-2 and TRBJ2-1; 11 bases are a match to TRBD2. The CDR3 has 16 residues. V was pared by 0 bases and J by 5 bases, with 3 bases of the junction left unmatched. CDR1 is LGHNA, CDR2 YNFKEQ, per germline. CDR3 amino acids: CASSQDTGLADNEQFF. The DNA of the CDR3 is TGTGCCAGCAGCCAAGATACGGGACTAGCGGACAATGAGCAGTTCTTC.

CDR3 in DNA: TGTGCCAGCAGTCACTCGTCCTACGAGCAGTACTTC. Translation: CASSHSSYEQYF. The chain carries TRBV28 and TRBJ2-7; no clear D. V dropped 5 bases and J dropped 1 base, with 6 bases sitting between them. Per the germline V gene, CDR1 is MDHEN and CDR2 is SYDVKM. The CDR3 extends over 12 amino acids.

The J gene is TRBJ2-2, the V gene TRBV28; 15 positions match TRBD2. The length of the CDR3 is 17 residues. CDR1 and CDR2 (germline): MDHEN, SYDVKM. The junction had 10 bases not matched to a gene; V was cut back by 10 bases and J by 4 bases. In DNA form, the CDR3 reads TGTGCCACCTGGACTAGCGGGAGGGCCCCGAGCACCGGGGAGCTGTTTTTT. It is translated as CATWTSGRAPSTGELFF. Drawing the rest from reference TRBV28 and TRBJ2-2, the complete variable domain is DVKVTQSSRYLVKRTGEKVFLECVQDMDHENMFWYRQDPGLGLRLIYFSYDVKMKEKGDIPEGYSVSREKKERFSLILESASTNQTSMYLCATWTSGRAPSTGELFFGEGSRLTVL.

The chain joins TRBV27 to TRBJ2-1, with 13 positions matching TRBD2. Germline trimming cut 5 bases from V and 4 bases from J; bases unmatched to any gene: 8. This CDR3 is built from 17 residues. The germline gives CDR1 MNHEY, CDR2 SMNVEV (reference sequence). This CDR3 reads CASSPGTSGVKYNEQFF. As DNA, the CDR3 is TGTGCCAGCAGTCCCGGGACTAGCGGGGTGAAATACAATGAGCAGTTCTTC.

The chain uses TRBV4-1 and TRBJ2-3, with 10 bases matching TRBD2. The V and J ends lost 3 bases and 3 bases, in that order; junction bases with no gene match: 6. The CDR3 sequence is 16 residues long. The germline gives CDR1 MGHRA, CDR2 YSYEKL. The CDR3 here is CASSQLAGVNTDTQYF. CDR3 sequence (DNA): TGCGCCAGCAGCCAGCTAGCGGGAGTCAATACAGATACGCAGTATTTT.